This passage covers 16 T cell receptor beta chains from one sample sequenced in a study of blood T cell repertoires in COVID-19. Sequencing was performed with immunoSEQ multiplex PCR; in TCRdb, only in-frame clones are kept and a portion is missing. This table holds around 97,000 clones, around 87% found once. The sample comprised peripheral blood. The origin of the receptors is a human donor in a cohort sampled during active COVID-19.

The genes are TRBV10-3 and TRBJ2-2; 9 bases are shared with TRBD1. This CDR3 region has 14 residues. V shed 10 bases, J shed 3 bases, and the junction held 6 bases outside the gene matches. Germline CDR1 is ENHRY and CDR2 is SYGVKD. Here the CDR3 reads CATWTGVYTGELFF. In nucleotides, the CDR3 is TGTGCCACTTGGACAGGGGTTTACACCGGGGAGCTGTTTTTT.

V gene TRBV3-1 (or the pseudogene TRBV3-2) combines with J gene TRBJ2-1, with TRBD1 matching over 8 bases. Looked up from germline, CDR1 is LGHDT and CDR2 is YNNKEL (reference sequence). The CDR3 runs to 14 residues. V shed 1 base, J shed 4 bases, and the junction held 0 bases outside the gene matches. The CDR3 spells CASSQGQGYNEQFF. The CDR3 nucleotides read TGTGCCAGCAGCCAAGGACAGGGGTACAATGAGCAGTTCTTC.

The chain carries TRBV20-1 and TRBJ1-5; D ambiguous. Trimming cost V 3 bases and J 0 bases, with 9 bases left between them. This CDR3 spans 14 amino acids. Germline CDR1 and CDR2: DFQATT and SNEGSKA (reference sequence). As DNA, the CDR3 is TGCAGTGCTAGTTCGGTTTATAGCAATCAGCCCCAGCATTTT. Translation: CSASSVYSNQPQHF.

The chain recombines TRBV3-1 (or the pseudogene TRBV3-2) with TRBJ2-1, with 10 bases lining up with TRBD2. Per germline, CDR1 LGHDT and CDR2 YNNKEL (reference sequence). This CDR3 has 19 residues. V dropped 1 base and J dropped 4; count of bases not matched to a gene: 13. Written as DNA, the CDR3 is TGTGCCAGCAGCCAAGTTAAGAGGGCACTAGCGGGGCATTACAATGAGCAGTTCTTC. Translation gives CASSQVKRALAGHYNEQFF.

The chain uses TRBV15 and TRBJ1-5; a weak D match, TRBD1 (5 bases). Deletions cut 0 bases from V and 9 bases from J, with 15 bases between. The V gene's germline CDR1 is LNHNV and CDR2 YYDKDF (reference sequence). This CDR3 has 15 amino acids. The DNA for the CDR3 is TGTGCCACCAGCAGAGATAAGGGCAGGGATAGGCCCCAGCATTTT. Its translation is CATSRDKGRDRPQHF.

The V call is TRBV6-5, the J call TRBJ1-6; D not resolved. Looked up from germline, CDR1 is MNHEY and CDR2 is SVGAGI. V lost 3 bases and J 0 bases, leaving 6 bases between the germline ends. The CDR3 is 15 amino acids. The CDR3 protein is CASSYSSSYNSPLHF. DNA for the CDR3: TGTGCCAGCAGTTATAGTAGCTCCTATAATTCACCCCTCCACTTT.

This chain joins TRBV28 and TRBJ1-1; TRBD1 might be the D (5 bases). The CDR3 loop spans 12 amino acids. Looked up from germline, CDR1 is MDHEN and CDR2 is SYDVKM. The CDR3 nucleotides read TGTGGATCACGGACGGGCAGGGTGAAGGCTTTCTTT. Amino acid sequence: CGSRTGRVKAFF. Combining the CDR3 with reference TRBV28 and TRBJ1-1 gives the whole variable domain DVKVTQSSRYLVKRTGEKVFLECVQDMDHENMFWYRQDPGLGLRLIYFSYDVKMKEKGDIPEGYSVSREKKERFSLILESASTNQTSMYLCGSRTGRVKAFFGQGTRLTVV.

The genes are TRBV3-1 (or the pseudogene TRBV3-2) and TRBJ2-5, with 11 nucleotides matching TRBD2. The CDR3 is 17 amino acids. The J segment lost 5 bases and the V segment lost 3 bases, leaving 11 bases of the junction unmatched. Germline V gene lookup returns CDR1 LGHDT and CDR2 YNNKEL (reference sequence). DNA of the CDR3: TGTGCCAGCAGCCACCTGCAGATAGCGGGGGGGCGGGAGACCCAGTACTTC. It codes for CASSHLQIAGGRETQYF.

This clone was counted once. Here the CDR3 DNA reads TGCGCCAGCAGCTTCACAGGGGGTGTCGATAATTCACCCCTCCACTTT. Translation: CASSFTGGVDNSPLHF. The rearrangement links TRBV5-1 to TRBJ1-6; 8 nucleotides match TRBD1. J gave up 5 bases and V 2 bases, and 6 bases lay outside the gene matches. The CDR3 consists of 16 residues. From germline, CDR1 is SGHRS and CDR2 YFSETQ.

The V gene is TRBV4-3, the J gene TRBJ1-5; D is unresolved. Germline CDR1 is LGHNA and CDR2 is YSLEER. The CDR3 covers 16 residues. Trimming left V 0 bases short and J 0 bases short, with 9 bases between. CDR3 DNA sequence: TGCGCCAGCAGCCAAGATTCAACATATAGCAATCAGCCCCAGCATTTT. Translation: CASSQDSTYSNQPQHF.

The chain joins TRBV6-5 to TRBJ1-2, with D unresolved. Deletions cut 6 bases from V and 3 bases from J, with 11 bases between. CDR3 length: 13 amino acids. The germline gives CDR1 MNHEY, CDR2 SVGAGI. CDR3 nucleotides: TGTGCCAGCAGACTCGGTTCCTACTATGGCTACACCTTC. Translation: CASRLGSYYGYTF.

CDR3 DNA sequence: TGCGCCAGCAGCGCACAGGGGAATCAGCCCCAGCATTTT. It translates to CASSAQGNQPQHF. The V call is TRBV10-2, the J call TRBJ1-5, with 7 bases aligning to TRBD1. In germline, CDR1 is WSHSY, CDR2 SAAADI. J gave up 4 bases and V 6 bases, and 3 bases lay outside the gene matches. The CDR3 sequence is 13 residues long.

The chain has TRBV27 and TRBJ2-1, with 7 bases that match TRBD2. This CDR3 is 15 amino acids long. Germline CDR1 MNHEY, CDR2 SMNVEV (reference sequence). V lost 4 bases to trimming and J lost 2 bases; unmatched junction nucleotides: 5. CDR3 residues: CASSSRGNAYNEQFF. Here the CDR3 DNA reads TGTGCCAGCAGTTCGCGGGGGAATGCCTACAATGAGCAGTTCTTC.

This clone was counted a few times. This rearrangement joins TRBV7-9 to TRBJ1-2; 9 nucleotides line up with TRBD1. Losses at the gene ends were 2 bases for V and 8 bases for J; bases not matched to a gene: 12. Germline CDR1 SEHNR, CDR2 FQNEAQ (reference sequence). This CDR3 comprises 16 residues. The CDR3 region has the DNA TGTGCCAGCAGCTTATGGGTTGCCCGGACAGGGGAAGGCTACACCTTC. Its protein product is CASSLWVARTGEGYTF.

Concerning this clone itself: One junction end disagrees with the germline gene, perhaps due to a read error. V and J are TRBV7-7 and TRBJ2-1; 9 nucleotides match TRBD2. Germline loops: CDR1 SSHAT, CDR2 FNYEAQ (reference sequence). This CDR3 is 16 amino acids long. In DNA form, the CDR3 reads TGTGCTAGCAGCCCGATAGCGGGAGAAGGATCGGGTGAGCAGTTCTTC. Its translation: CASSPIAGEGSGEQFF. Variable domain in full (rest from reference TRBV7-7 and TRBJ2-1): GAGVSQSPRYKVTKRGQDVTLRCDPISSHATLYWYQQALGQGPEFLTYFNYEAQPDKSGLPSDRFSAERPEGSISTLTIQRTEQRDSAMYRCASSPIAGEGSGEQFFGPGTRLTVL.

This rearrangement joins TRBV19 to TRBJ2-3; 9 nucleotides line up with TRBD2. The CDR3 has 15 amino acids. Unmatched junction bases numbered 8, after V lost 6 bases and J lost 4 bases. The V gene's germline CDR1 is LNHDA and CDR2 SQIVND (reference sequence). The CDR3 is CASRPMAGGADTQYF. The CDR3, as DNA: TGTGCCAGTAGACCAATGGCGGGAGGGGCAGATACGCAGTATTTT.